This is a list of T cell receptor beta chains from one sample in a study of blood T cell repertoires in COVID-19. Using immunoSEQ multiplex PCR, the repertoire was profiled, and TCRdb retains in-frame clones only, with some absent. The sample lists under 300,000 clones; about 87% were seen once. Sequenced input: PBMCs or T cells enriched from blood (not recorded which). The receptors stem from a woman aged 45-65 years who had recovered from COVID-19. Both conserved end residues are part of each CDR3. D genes are given only for firm matches. For some rows the clone size is stated as once, few or many, or as a class when expanded; others skip it.

d_call j_call v_call cdr3_length clone_size cdr3_nt cdr3_aa
TRBD2 TRBJ2-1 TRBV2 17 . TGTGCCAGCAGGGACCGTCCCGGACTAGCGAAGGCTCTTGAGCAGTTCTTC CASRDRPGLAKALEQFF
. TRBJ2-2 TRBV28 15 once TGTGCCAGCAGTCCTCCAAGACAGAACACCGGGGAGCTGTTTTTT CASSPPRQNTGELFF
. TRBJ1-6 TRBV20-1 15 . TGCAGTGCCAGTAAGGGGGGGACTCCAAATTCACCCCTCCACTTT CSASKGGTPNSPLHF
TRBD1 TRBJ1-4 TRBV7-2 17 . TGTGCCAGCAGCTTAGGGGACAGGGGGCGCGGGGGTGAAAAACTGTTTTTT CASSLGDRGRGGEKLFF
TRBD1 TRBJ1-2 TRBV19 15 few TGTGCCAGTAGTCTCTCTAGGGGGCTCGCTTATGGCTACACCTTC CASSLSRGLAYGYTF
. TRBJ1-2 TRBV7-9 14 . TGTGCCAGCAGCTTGGCAGGGATTAAGTATGGCTACACCTTC CASSLAGIKYGYTF
. TRBJ1-6 TRBV27 14 . TGTGCCAGCAGTTATGGCGGGGGGGATTCACCCCTCCACTTT CASSYGGGDSPLHF
. TRBJ2-3 TRBV12-3/TRBV12-4 13 . TGTGCCAGCAGTTTGCGGGAAACAGATACGCAGTATTTT CASSLRETDTQYF
. TRBJ2-5 TRBV9 13 . TGTGCCAGCAGCGTACGTAGCCAAGAGACCCAGTACTTC CASSVRSQETQYF
. TRBJ2-7 TRBV7-9 14 few TGTGCCAGCAGCTTATCCGGGCAGGGCTACGAGCAGTACTTC CASSLSGQGYEQYF
. TRBJ2-3 TRBV7-8 14 . TGTGCCAGCAGCTTCCCAACTAGCACAGATACGCAGTATTTT CASSFPTSTDTQYF
. TRBJ1-2 TRBV30 15 . TGTGCCTGGAGTGCCGCGGACAGATCTAACTATGGCTACACCTTC CAWSAADRSNYGYTF
TRBD1 TRBJ1-1 TRBV28 20 once TGTGCCAGCAGTGGGGTACAACAGGGGGCTAGATTTACGTTGAACACTGAAGCTTTCTTT CASSGVQQGARFTLNTEAFF
TRBD1 TRBJ1-4 TRBV4-2 18 once TGTGCCAGCAGCCAAGCCCTCCACAGGGGGCAGGGAAATGAAAAACTGTTTTTT CASSQALHRGQGNEKLFF
TRBD2 TRBJ2-3 TRBV2 15 . TGTGCCAGCAGGTTGTACGGGGGGGGCACAGATACGCAGTATTTT CASRLYGGGTDTQYF
TRBD1 TRBJ2-7 TRBV28 12 . TGTGCCAGCAGTTCGGACAGGTACGAGCAGTACTTC CASSSDRYEQYF
TRBD1 TRBJ2-7 TRBV5-6 14 . TGTGCCAGCAGCTTGGACAGGGGGCTGGGCGAGCAGTACTTC CASSLDRGLGEQYF
. TRBJ1-5 TRBV5-8 14 . TGTGCCAGCAGCTTACGGCAGGGAGGACAGCCCCAGCATTTT CASSLRQGGQPQHF
. TRBJ1-2 TRBV7-3 14 . TGTGCCAGCAGCTTAACGCCGGGGAGGAAGGGCTACACCTTC CASSLTPGRKGYTF
TRBD1 TRBJ1-2 TRBV28 14 . TGTGCCAGCAGTGGAGTGGGACAGGGGGCGAGGTACACCTTC CASSGVGQGARYTF
TRBD2 TRBJ2-3 TRBV4-3 16 . TGCGCCAGCAGCCAAGGCGAACTAGCGGGCACAGATACGCAGTATTTT CASSQGELAGTDTQYF
. TRBJ2-5 TRBV5-1 13 . TGCGCCAGCAGCCCTAGACCCCAAGAGACCCAGTACTTC CASSPRPQETQYF
. TRBJ2-7 TRBV18 15 . TGTGCCAGCTCGCGGGGACAGCAGAGCTCCTACGAGCAGTACTTC CASSRGQQSSYEQYF
TRBD2 TRBJ2-1 TRBV7-2 15 . TGTGCCAGCAGCTTAAGGGCTAGCGGAAGAAATGAGCAGTTCTTC CASSLRASGRNEQFF
. TRBJ1-1 TRBV6-5 16 . TGTGCCAGCAGTTACTCGATGGGGGCCCTGAACACTGAAGCTTTCTTT CASSYSMGALNTEAFF
. TRBJ2-3 TRBV6-2/TRBV6-3 16 . TGTGCCAGCAGTTATTTTATCCCAGGGGACACAGATACGCAGTATTTT CASSYFIPGDTDTQYF
TRBD1 TRBJ2-3 TRBV11-2 16 . TGTGCCAGCATAAAGCTTTGGCCAGGGGGTTCAGATACGCAGTATTTT CASIKLWPGGSDTQYF
. TRBJ1-2 TRBV11-2 14 . TGTGCCAGCAGCTTAGGTCCGGGGAACTATGGCTACACCTTC CASSLGPGNYGYTF
. TRBJ1-4 TRBV28 17 . TGTGCCAGCAGAACTGGCGGTATGAGGGGCAGGGGTGAAAAACTGTTTTTT CASRTGGMRGRGEKLFF
TRBD1 TRBJ2-5 TRBV2 13 once TGTGCCAGCAGTATACAGGGGGCAGAGACCCAGTACTTC CASSIQGAETQYF
. TRBJ2-7 TRBV18 14 . TGTGCCAGCTCCTCCGACAGGAGCTCCTACGAGCAGTACTTC CASSSDRSSYEQYF
TRBD2 TRBJ2-1 TRBV28 15 . TGTGCCAGCAGTCCCCCTAGCGGCTCCTACAATGAGCAGTTCTTC CASSPPSGSYNEQFF
. TRBJ1-2 TRBV7-2 15 . TGTGCCAGCAGCTTAGGGGGAGGGACGGCCTATGGCTACACCTTC CASSLGGGTAYGYTF
TRBD1 TRBJ2-5 TRBV7-9 15 . TGTGCCAGCAGCTTAGACAGGGGCCCGGAAGAGACCCAGTACTTC CASSLDRGPEETQYF
. TRBJ2-2 TRBV4-3 16 . TGCGCCAGCAGCCAAGATGGGGCCGTTAACACCGGGGAGCTGTTTTTT CASSQDGAVNTGELFF
. TRBJ2-2 TRBV7-9 13 . TGTGCCAGCAGCTTAGTTGAGTCCGGGGAGCTGTTTTTT CASSLVESGELFF
. TRBJ1-4 TRBV28 15 . TGTGCCAGCAGTACCGCGGGGGCAGATAATGAAAAACTGTTTTTT CASSTAGADNEKLFF
TRBD2 TRBJ2-1 TRBV6-5 14 . TGTGCCAGTCGTGAGCGGGAGTCCTACAATGAGCAGTTCTTC CASRERESYNEQFF
. TRBJ1-6 TRBV3-1/TRBV3-2 13 . TGTGCCAGCAGCCGAAACCGGGACACCTTCCTCCACTTT CASSRNRDTFLHF
TRBD1 TRBJ1-1 TRBV10-3 16 few TGTGCCATCAGCACCAGAACGGGACAGGGGAACACTGAAGCTTTCTTT CAISTRTGQGNTEAFF
TRBD1 TRBJ2-1 TRBV3-1/TRBV3-2 14 . TGTGCCCGCACTCCCGGACAGGGCGTCGATGAGCAGTTCTTC CARTPGQGVDEQFF
. TRBJ2-7 TRBV27 15 . TGTGCCAGCAGTTTATTACGGACTAAGACCTACGAGCAGTACTTC CASSLLRTKTYEQYF
TRBD2 TRBJ2-1 TRBV19 15 . TGTGCCAGTAGTATTCTAGCGGGGGACTACAATGAGCAGTTCTTC CASSILAGDYNEQFF
TRBD1 TRBJ1-2 TRBV7-2 15 . TGTGCCAGCAGCTTGCCGGGACAGGGAAACTATGGCTACACCTTC CASSLPGQGNYGYTF
TRBD2 TRBJ2-7 TRBV10-3 14 . TGTGCCTCCCAGGCGGCGGGAGGGCCCTACGAGCAGTACTTC CASQAAGGPYEQYF
. TRBJ1-1 TRBV4-1 15 . TGCGCCAGCAGCCAAGTGCCGGGGGGCGAAACTGAAGCTTTCTTT CASSQVPGGETEAFF
TRBD1 TRBJ2-7 TRBV28 13 once TGTGCCAGCCGGACAGGGGCAGGATACGAGCAGTACTTC CASRTGAGYEQYF
. TRBJ2-4 TRBV9 14 . TGTGCCAGCAGCGTATATCCTGTTGCGAACATTCAGTACTTC CASSVYPVANIQYF
. TRBJ2-7 TRBV7-2 15 . TGTGCCAGCAGTTTGGGTCCGGGACTCCAATACGAGCAGTACTTC CASSLGPGLQYEQYF